These 7 T cell receptor beta chains share one sample of origin, sequenced in a study of blood T cells in healthy people across ages. Alongside a J-beta primer mix, a sample-barcoded 5' primer served in a second PCR lasting roughly 7 to 11 cycles. TCRdb re-called the 5' RACE reads through MiXCR, storing one row per CDR3 protein. The table shows some 890,000 distinct CDR3 sequences, with almost 30% occurring only once. In addition, the sample was reused for a study of T cells of mothers and their children.

The source material was blood. The receptors here all came from a woman between 40 and 50 years old in good health.

This rearrangement joins TRBV28 to TRBJ2-7; D remains unclear. Germline loops: CDR1 MDHEN, CDR2 SYDVKM. Trimming removed 3 bases at V and 3 bases at J, with 9 bases between. The CDR3 totals 13 residues. The CDR3 is CASSFDTGYEQYF. Written as DNA, the CDR3 is TGTGCCAGCAGTTTTGACACGGGCTACGAGCAGTACTTC. The variable domain in full, with the rest retrieved from reference TRBV28 and TRBJ2-7, is DVKVTQSSRYLVKRTGEKVFLECVQDMDHENMFWYRQDPGLGLRLIYFSYDVKMKEKGDIPEGYSVSREKKERFSLILESASTNQTSMYLCASSFDTGYEQYFGPGTRLTVT.

V is TRBV7-8 and J is TRBJ1-5, with a tentative D call TRBD1 (5 bases). Trimming left V 1 base short and J 2 bases short, with 21 bases between. This CDR3 has 19 amino acids. CDR1 and CDR2 (germline): SGHVS, FQNEAQ. CDR3 sequence reads: CASSLEERRTTRGNQPQHF. CDR3 DNA: TGTGCCAGCAGCTTAGAGGAGAGGAGGACAACAAGGGGCAATCAGCCCCAGCATTTT.

CDR3 protein: CATSDGTSGNQPQHF. CDR3 coding DNA: TGTGCCACCAGTGATGGCACCTCCGGGAATCAGCCCCAGCATTTT. The V call is TRBV24-1, the J call TRBJ1-5; D not resolved. The germline V and J ends were trimmed by 3 bases and 4 bases, with 12 bases remaining between them. The CDR3 spans 15 residues. Germline CDR1 and CDR2: KGHDR and SFDVKD.

The chain carries TRBV5-1 and TRBJ1-1; D is uncertain. Germline CDR1 reads SGHRS; CDR2 reads YFSETQ. The CDR3 is 14 amino acids. Deletions cut 0 bases from V and 1 base from J, with 7 bases between. CDR3 bases: TGCGCCAGCAGCTTGGACGCCAGGAACACTGAAGCTTTCTTT. Its protein is CASSLDARNTEAFF.

This clonotype was counted between two and nine times. This sequence joins TRBV28 and TRBJ2-7; the D gene is possibly TRBD1 (7 bases). Germline-derived CDR1 and CDR2 are MDHEN and SYDVKM. The CDR3 runs to 15 residues. V gave up 5 bases and J gave up 2 bases, with 16 bases separating them. The CDR3 sequence: CASSTAGGQTYEQYF. The CDR3 DNA reads TGTGCCAGCAGTACAGCCGGGGGACAGACCTACGAGCAGTACTTC.

This clonotype was observed a handful of times. The CDR3 sequence: CASIPTLAGGPAKNIQYF. Written as DNA, the CDR3 is TGTGCCAGCATTCCTACCCTAGCGGGGGGGCCAGCCAAAAACATTCAGTACTTC. This chain connects TRBV28 to TRBJ2-4; 12 positions agree with TRBD2. After removal of 7 bases from V and 0 bases from J, the junction contained 10 bases not matched to a gene. CDR1 and CDR2 from the germline V gene are MDHEN and SYDVKM. The CDR3 runs to 18 residues.

The sample holds many counts of this clonotype. In nucleotides, the CDR3 is TGCAGTGCTAGAGTCGGTAGCGGGGACTCCTACAATGAGCAGTTCTTC. Translated: CSARVGSGDSYNEQFF. The genes are TRBV20-1 and TRBJ2-1, with TRBD2 identical over 8 bases. The germline CDR1 and CDR2 sequences are DFQATT and SNEGSKA (reference sequence). There are 16 residues in the CDR3. V was pared by 1 base and J by 0 bases, with 5 bases of the junction left unmatched.